The subject of this entry is one T cell receptor (beta chain). No antigen is known for it. Compared with germline, one end of the junction differs, possibly owing to a read error. From each donor, a single peripheral blood sample of about 100 mL on average was drawn into heparinised tubes. Using a panel that included CD45RO, CCR7, CD25, CD127, CD95 and CD27, naive, central memory, regulatory and stem cell-like memory CD4+ T cells were sorted on a BD FACSAria II. Every sorted population had a purity above 95%. PBMCs were separated immediately by Lymphoprep density gradient centrifugation and were stained directly, without being cultured. Samples were stained and sorted in pairs, with one healthy donor and one patient per experiment, so that batch effects were minimized. The entire isolated RNA was reverse transcribed using the High Capacity cDNA Reverse Transcription Kit, and thus expressed TCRB transcripts were sequenced. Naive, central memory and regulatory T cell samples underwent deep immunoSEQ sequencing, averaging about 3.57 million total reads per sample. Sorted cells were lysed in RLT buffer, and RNA was extracted using DNase-treated RNeasy Micro or Mini kits according to cell number. Each cell subset was processed separately to prevent cross-contamination, with patient and healthy donor samples processed together. The immunoSEQ multiplex PCR was used to amplify TCRB sequences from cDNA, yielding 87-bp fragments that span the CDR3 region. Sequencing of the amplicons was done on the Illumina HiSeq platform. In the source study's methods: PCR bias was corrected computationally using synthetic template baselines, and reads within Hamming distance 2 were collapsed, with unmergeable singletons discarded. Reads were aligned against IMGT so that V, D and J genes, CDR3 length and insertions or deletions at six rearrangement sites could be assigned. Within each subset, clonotype counts were normalized to the number of sorted cells before true diversity and Gini coefficients were calculated with the tcR R package. The overlap coefficient, calculated on TCRB nucleotide sequences, was used to quantify repertoire sharing. Out-of-frame TCRB sequences from naive cells were analyzed to stand in for the pre-selection repertoire. As stored in TCRdb, this immuneACCESS dataset retains in-frame rearrangements with V and J assigned. A fraction of the clones does not appear; measured against another copy, unresolved V genes explain less than half of the discrepancy, and the remainder lacks a known reason. The V and J calls and clone size come from that table; D and trimming were worked out from the DNA. The sample table contains 500,000 to 650,000 clones; only one count was recorded for around 12% of them. In total, the top ten clones hold 0.095% to 0.15% of the sample.

The data were obtained in a study of beta chain features in type 1 diabetes (dated by TCRdb to the late 2010s). Some background on the complete study: Patients and healthy donors did not differ in mean age, gender distribution, total cell number or subset yield. A total of 85 million to 140 million sorted cells were examined across all samples, and a strong correlation was observed between cell number per subset and RNA yield. The study compared TCRB repertoires of sorted circulating CD4+ T cell subsets between recently diagnosed type 1 diabetes patients and matched healthy donors. Regulatory and stem cell-like memory subsets were isolated from only 8 patients and about 8 healthy donors, whereas naive and central memory subsets came from all 30 or so donors.

Here is what the overall study found, with its caveats: Shorter templates might be favored by PCR, yet because patient and control samples were amplified and corrected together, any such skew would affect both groups equally. Because cDNA was sequenced instead of genomic DNA, highly expressing activated cells could be over-represented, though the groups showed no difference in activation or CD3 levels. Patients with type 1 diabetes made fewer insertions and deleted more nucleotides at VDJ recombination sites, implying thymic rearrangement abnormalities. In all four CD4+ subsets, TCRB CDR3 length was moderately but significantly shorter in type 1 diabetes patients. Because the HLA sub-analyses included only small numbers of individuals, any influence of HLA type on TCRB rearrangement was left unresolved. Naive, central memory and regulatory TCRB repertoires appeared to be more alike among patients than among healthy donors.

The clonotype was recovered from a young man with type 1 diabetes. The source material was naive CD4+ T cells from blood. The sample's cell subset or site label is to be understood as: true naive CD4+ T cells.

In nucleotide form, the sequence is TGCGCCAGCACCTTGACAGGGGAGGACAACACTGAAGCTTTCTTT. Translated, this gives CASTLTGEDNTEAFF. Recombination connected TRBV5-1 to TRBJ1-1; 8 bases in the junction line up with TRBD1. Per the germline V gene, SGHRS is the CDR1 and YFSETQ is the CDR2. From the cysteine up to the phenylalanine, the CDR3 has a length of 15 residues. Only the CDR3 part of the read is kept: 45 bases, read in frame from the first base. The CDR3, completed at both ends by the reference TRBV5-1 and TRBJ1-1 genes, gives the full variable domain KAGVTQTPRYLIKTRGQQVTLSCSPISGHRSVSWYQQTPGQGLQFLFEYFSETQRNKGNFPGRFSGRQFSNSRSEMNVSTLELGDSALYLCASTLTGEDNTEAFFGQGTRLTVV.